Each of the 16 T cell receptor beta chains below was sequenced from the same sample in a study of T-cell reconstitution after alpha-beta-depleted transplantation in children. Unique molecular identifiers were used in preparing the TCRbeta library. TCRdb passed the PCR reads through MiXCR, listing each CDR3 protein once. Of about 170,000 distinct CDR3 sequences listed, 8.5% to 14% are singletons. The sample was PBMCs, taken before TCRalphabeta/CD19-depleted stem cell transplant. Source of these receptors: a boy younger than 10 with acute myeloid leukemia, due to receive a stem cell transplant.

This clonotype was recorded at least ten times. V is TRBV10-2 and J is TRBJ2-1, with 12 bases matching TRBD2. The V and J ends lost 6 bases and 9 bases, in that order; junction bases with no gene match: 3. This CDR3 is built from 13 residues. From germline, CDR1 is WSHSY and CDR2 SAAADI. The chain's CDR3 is CASRLAGGGEQFF. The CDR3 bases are TGCGCCAGCAGGCTAGCGGGAGGGGGTGAGCAGTTCTTC.

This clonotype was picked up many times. The CDR3 sequence: CATSDRTESTDTQYF. The CDR3, as DNA: TGTGCCACCAGTGACCGGACAGAGAGCACAGATACGCAGTATTTT. The chain carries TRBV24-1 and TRBJ2-3; a possible D gene is TRBD1 (6 bases). This CDR3 region has 15 residues. The V end lost 4 bases, the J end lost 0 bases, and 10 bases lay between the germline ends. The germline gives CDR1 KGHDR, CDR2 SFDVKD.

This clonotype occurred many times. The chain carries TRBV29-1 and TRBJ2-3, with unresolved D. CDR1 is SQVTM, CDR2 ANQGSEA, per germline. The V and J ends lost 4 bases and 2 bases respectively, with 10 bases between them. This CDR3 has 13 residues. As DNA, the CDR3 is TGCAGCGTTGCCAGGCGCCCCACAGATACGCAGTATTTT. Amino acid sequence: CSVARRPTDTQYF.

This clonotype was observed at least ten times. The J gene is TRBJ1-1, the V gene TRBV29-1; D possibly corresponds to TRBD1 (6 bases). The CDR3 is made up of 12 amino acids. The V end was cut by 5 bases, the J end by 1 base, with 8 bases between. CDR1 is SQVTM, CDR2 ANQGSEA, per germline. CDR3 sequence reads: CSVSRGNTEAFF. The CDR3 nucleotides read TGCAGCGTTTCCAGGGGGAACACTGAAGCTTTCTTT. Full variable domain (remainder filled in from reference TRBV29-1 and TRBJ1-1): SAVISQKPSRDICQRGTSLTIQCQVDSQVTMMFWYRQQPGQSLTLIATANQGSEATYESGFVIDKFPISRPNLTFSTLTVSNMSPEDSSIYLCSVSRGNTEAFFGQGTRLTVV.

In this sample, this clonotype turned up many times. This CDR3 reads CASSLLHPSYSNQPQHF. In DNA form, the CDR3 reads TGTGCCAGCAGTTTGCTCCATCCATCATATAGCAATCAGCCCCAGCATTTT. The gene calls are TRBV28 and TRBJ1-5; D remains unclear. The ends were cut back, 3 bases at V and 0 bases at J, with 15 bases in the middle. The CDR3 contains 17 residues. Germline loops: CDR1 MDHEN, CDR2 SYDVKM.

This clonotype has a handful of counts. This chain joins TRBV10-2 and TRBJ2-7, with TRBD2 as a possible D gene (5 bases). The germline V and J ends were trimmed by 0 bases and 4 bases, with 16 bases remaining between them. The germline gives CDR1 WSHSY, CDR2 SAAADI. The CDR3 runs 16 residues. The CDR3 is CASSESVSLRAYEQYF. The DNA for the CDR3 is TGCGCCAGCAGTGAGTCCGTTTCGCTGCGGGCTTACGAGCAGTACTTC.

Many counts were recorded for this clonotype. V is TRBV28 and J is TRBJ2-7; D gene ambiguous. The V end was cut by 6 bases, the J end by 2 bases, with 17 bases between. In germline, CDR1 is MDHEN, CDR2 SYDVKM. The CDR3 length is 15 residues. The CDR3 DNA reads TGTGCCAGCAGATCAACGGATTTTTCGACCTACGAGCAGTACTTC. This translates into CASRSTDFSTYEQYF.

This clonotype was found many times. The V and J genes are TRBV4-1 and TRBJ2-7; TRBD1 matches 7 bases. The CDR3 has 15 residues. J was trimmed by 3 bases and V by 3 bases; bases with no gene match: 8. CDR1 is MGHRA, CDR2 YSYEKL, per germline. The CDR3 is CASSQIRDSRYEQYF. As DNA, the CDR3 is TGCGCCAGCAGCCAGATCCGGGACAGCCGCTACGAGCAGTACTTC.

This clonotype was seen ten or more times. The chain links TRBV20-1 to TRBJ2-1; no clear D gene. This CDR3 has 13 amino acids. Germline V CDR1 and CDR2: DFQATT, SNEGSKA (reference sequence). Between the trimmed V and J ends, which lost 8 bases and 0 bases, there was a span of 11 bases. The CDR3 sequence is CSPAESSYNEQFF. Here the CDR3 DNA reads TGCAGTCCGGCGGAGAGCTCCTACAATGAGCAGTTCTTC.

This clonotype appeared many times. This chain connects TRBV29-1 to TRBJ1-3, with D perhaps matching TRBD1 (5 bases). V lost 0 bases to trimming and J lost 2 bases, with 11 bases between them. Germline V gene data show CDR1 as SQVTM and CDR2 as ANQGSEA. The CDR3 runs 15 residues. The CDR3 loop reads CSVEDRPGTGNTIYF. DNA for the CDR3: TGCAGCGTTGAAGATCGGCCAGGGACTGGAAACACCATATATTTT.

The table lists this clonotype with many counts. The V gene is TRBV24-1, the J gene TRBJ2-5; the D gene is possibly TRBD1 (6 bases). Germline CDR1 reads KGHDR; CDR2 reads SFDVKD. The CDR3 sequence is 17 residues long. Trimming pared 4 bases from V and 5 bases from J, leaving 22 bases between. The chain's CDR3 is CATSDQNRDTRGETQYF. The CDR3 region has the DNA TGTGCCACCAGTGACCAGAACCGGGACACCCGAGGGGAGACCCAGTACTTC.

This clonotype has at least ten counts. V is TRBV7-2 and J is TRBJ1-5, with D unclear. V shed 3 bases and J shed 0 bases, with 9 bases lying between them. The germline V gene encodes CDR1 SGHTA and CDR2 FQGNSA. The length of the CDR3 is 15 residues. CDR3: CASSFGFYSNQPQHF. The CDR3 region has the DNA TGTGCCAGCAGCTTTGGGTTCTATAGCAATCAGCCCCAGCATTTT. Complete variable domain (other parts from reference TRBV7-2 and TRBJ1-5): GAGVSQSPSNKVTEKGKDVELRCDPISGHTALYWYRQSLGQGLEFLIYFQGNSAPDKSGLPSDRFSAERTGGSVSTLTIQRTQQEDSAVYLCASSFGFYSNQPQHFGDGTRLSIL.

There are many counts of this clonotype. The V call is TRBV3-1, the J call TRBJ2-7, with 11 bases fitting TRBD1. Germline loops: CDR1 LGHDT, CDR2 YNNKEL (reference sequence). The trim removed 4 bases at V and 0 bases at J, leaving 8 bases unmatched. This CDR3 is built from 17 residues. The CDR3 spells CASSLFSGTGGSYEQYF. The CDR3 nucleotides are TGTGCCAGCAGCCTCTTCTCTGGGACAGGGGGCTCCTACGAGCAGTACTTC.

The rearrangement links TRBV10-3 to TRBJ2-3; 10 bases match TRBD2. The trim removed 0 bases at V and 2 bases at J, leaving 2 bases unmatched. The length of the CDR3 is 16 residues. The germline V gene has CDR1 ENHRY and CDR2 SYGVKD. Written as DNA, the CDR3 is TGTGCCATCAGTGAGTCTACTAGCGGGAACACAGATACGCAGTATTTT. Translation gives CAISESTSGNTDTQYF.

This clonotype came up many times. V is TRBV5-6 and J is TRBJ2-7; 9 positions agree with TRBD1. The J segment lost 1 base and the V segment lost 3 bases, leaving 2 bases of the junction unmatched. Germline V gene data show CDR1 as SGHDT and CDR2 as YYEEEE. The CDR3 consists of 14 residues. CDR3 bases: TGTGCCAGCAGCTCGGGACAGGGTTCCTACGAGCAGTACTTC. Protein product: CASSSGQGSYEQYF.

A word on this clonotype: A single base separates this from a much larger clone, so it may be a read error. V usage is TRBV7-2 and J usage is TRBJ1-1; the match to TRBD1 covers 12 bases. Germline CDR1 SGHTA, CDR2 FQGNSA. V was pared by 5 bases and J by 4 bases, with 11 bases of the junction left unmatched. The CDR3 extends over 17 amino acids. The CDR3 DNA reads TGTGCCAGCAGCCCGGGAGGGACAGGGGGCTTGGTCACTGAAGCTTTCTTT. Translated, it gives CASSPGGTGGLVTEAFF.